This T cell receptor beta chain was sequenced in a study of CD8 T cells in Susac syndrome. About the study: The Susac syndrome patients were therapy-naive, on corticosteroids, or on intravenous immunoglobulin alone at blood draw.

TEMRA cells were FACS-enriched, and CD8+ and CD4+ T cells were isolated negatively. Random hexamers were used to reverse transcribe the RNA input (about 0.45 to 1 ug). TCRdb re-called the immunoSEQ multiplex PCR reads through MiXCR, storing one row per CDR3 protein. The sample includes some 110,000 distinct CDR3 sequences, under 96% of them seen just once. Germline V CDR1 and CDR2: DFQATT, SNEGSKA (reference sequence). The CDR3 covers 14 residues. With respect to this clonotype: One end of the junction fails to match germline, which may point to a read error.

This sequence joins TRBV20-1 and TRBJ2-7; 7 bases are a match to TRBD2. The sequencing sample was made of CD4+ T cells from PBMCs. The source is a human donor with Susac syndrome. The CDR3 nucleotides are TGCAGTGCTAGAAGATCGGGACTATCCTCCGAGCAGTACTTC. Translated, it gives CSARRSGLSSEQYF.